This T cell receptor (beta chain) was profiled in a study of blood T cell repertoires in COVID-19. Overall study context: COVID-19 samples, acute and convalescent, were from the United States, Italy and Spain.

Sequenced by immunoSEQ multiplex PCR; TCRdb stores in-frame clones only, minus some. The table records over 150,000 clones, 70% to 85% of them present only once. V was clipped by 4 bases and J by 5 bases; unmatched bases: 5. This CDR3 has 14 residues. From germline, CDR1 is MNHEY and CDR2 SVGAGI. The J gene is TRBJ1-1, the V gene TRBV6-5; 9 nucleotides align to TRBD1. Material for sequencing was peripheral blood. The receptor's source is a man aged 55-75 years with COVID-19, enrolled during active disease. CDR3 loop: CASSLRTGETEAFF. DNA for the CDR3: TGTGCCAGCAGTTTACGGACAGGGGAGACTGAAGCTTTCTTT.